This record looks at one T cell receptor beta chain sequence and its context. This clonotype has ten or more counts. There is no known antigen for this receptor. Base-call qualities are not available, and no considerably larger clone is one nucleotide away. The CDR3 runs 14 amino acids, cysteine and phenylalanine included. CDR3 DNA is the only sequence kept; it has 42 bases, read in frame from the first base. CDR1 is given as KGHDR and CDR2 as SFDVKD, both from the germline V gene. At the junction V is shortened by 5 bases and J by 2 bases; bases outside the gene matches: 4. Libraries came from RT-PCR. TCRdb names Illumina MiSeq as the instrument used. TCRdb reran the public reads through fastp at Q25 and MiXCR, keeping productive beta chains. Duplicate CDR3 protein sequences are folded into a single record with the most common DNA and genes. This sample is represented by about 680,000 distinct CDR3 sequences; about 14% of them were singletons. The ten largest account for 3.6% of the sample.

The data were taken from a study (dated by TCRdb to 2015 to 2016). The chain is assembled from TRBV24-1 and TRBJ1-2; TRBD1 matches 7 bases in the middle. The receptor was derived from a female donor in good health, serving as a healthy control. The sequencing sample was made of memory CD4+ T cells from blood. At the DNA level, the sequence is TGTGCCACCAGTGGCTCGGGACAGAACTATGGCTACACCTTC. This yields the protein CATSGSGQNYGYTF.